This TCR beta chain emerged from a study of shared clonotypes between healthy human individuals (dated by TCRdb to 2019 to 2021). Concerning the study at large: The cohort comprised a couple of women and a few men aged 18 to 49 years. For each donor, CD4 naive and CD4 memory were each run on three plates, CD8 naive on two plates, and CD8 memory on one plate. To estimate repertoire size and how much clonotype sharing occurs between individuals, the study deeply sequenced the blood TCR repertoires of about 5 healthy adults. Leukapheresis yielded between about 0.9 and 9 billion PBMCs per donor. Different laboratories and diverse techniques were used to prepare libraries and sequence TCR repertoires, to increase sequencing depth and limit assay-specific biases. Summary of the overall study and its limitations: The small number of donors limited the genetic and exposure-history diversity represented. When a few donors were compared, the shared fraction of clonotypes was 5% to 6.5% for naive CD4, roughly 3.4% for naive CD8, 2% to 2.5% for memory CD4, and roughly 0.4% for memory CD8. Only blood was sampled, and tissue TCR repertoires likely differ from those in blood. Compared with non-shared clonotypes, clonotypes shared by all four sorted-subset donors had higher generation probabilities. Naive subsets generally had larger estimated clonotype richness than memory subsets. Based on pairwise subsampling, the degree of clonotype sharing among donors was expected to be affected by sequencing depth. Even with the large sequencing depth, rarefaction of the sorted-subset datasets indicated that sequencing was incomplete.

Using the deep immunoSEQ assay, multiplex PCR amplified TCR CDR3 regions from genomic DNA. Genomic DNA extracted from each cell subset was distributed evenly over all wells of several immunoSEQ 96-well plates, and each plate served as one replicate. For sorted subsets, about 200 ng genomic DNA, equal to tens of thousands of T cell genomes, was loaded into each replicate PCR. Purified libraries were quantified with a Qubit 3.0 fluorometer, sized on a Bioanalyzer 2100, and re-quantified with the KAPA Library Quantification kit. Every immunoSEQ 96-well plate was sequenced on a dedicated single-read 150-cycle Illumina NextSeq 550 flow cell. Processing in the source paper ran as follows. Because only junctional sequences without quality scores were contained in the immunoSEQ output, filtering matching that applied to full-length reads could not be performed. Sequences were annotated with PyIR, a Python wrapper for IgBLAST v1.9, and V/J genes and CDR3 were assigned using IMGT germline references. Any read was removed if the V/J assignment was weak (E-value above 1e-6), the CDR3 was missing, or the read contained stop codons, out-of-frame junctions, or ambiguous translated residues. V3J clonotypes were defined by identical inferred V gene, J gene, and CDR3 amino acid sequence. Percentage overlap between repertoires was calculated by dividing the number of shared unique clonotypes by the size of the smaller repertoire. RTK rarefaction, the Chao1 estimator, and Recon v2.1 estimates of unobserved clonotypes were used to assess repertoire richness. Generation probabilities for all TCRbeta clonotypes obtained by the gDNA method from a handful of donors were computed using OLGA. Sourced from immuneACCESS, this table was stored by TCRdb with only in-frame sequences that have V and J called. A share of the clones is absent; for the studies checked, an unresolved V gene accounts for under half, and the remainder has no known explanation. From that table come the V and J calls and clone size; the DNA was used to work out D and trimming. Counted in this sample were around 1,900,000 clones; 85% to 95% of them appeared once. Jointly, the top ten make up approximately 1.7% of the sample.

This clone was detected only once. Its antigen target is currently unknown. It has no much larger one-base neighbor in the sample; base qualities were not kept. CD8 naive samples were CD45RO-negative cells positively selected for CCR7, giving a CD45RA+CCR7+ population that excluded TemRA cells. The donors were healthy, HIV-negative adults with no recently reported acute infections or vaccinations. All donors were Caucasian adults living in Nashville, Tennessee, USA. After blood collection by leukapheresis, PBMCs were isolated using Ficoll-Histopaque density gradient centrifugation and then cryopreserved in the vapor phase of liquid nitrogen. Purity and quantity of every magnetically sorted T cell population were checked by analytical flow cytometry. From each sorted fraction, genomic DNA was isolated and quantified by UV absorbance on a Nanodrop 2000c. CDR3 length: 17 amino acids, cysteine to phenylalanine. The kept DNA is CDR3 alone, 51 bases in frame from the first base. Based on the germline V gene, the CDR1 and CDR2 sequences are MDHEN and SYDVKM. V sheds 4 bases and J sheds 2 bases, leaving 19 bases between their ends.

The chain joins TRBV28 to TRBJ2-3, with TRBD2 tentatively as D gene (6 bases match). This clonotype originated in a man aged 18 to 35 in good health. Some clones in this sample may be carry-over from other donors' samples. What was sequenced was naive CD8+ T cells from PBMCs. Taken with the paper, the label for cell subset or site translates to: CD45RA+CCR7+. The CDR3 protein sequence reads: CASSSWTTDHTTDTQYF. The nucleotide sequence reads as follows: TGTGCCAGCAGTTCTTGGACTACCGACCACACCACAGATACGCAGTATTTT.